The following is a T cell receptor (beta chain) sequence with its context. The entry originates in a study of cytomegalovirus exposure and HLA in healthy donors. Between the trimmed V and J ends, which lost 6 bases and 3 bases, there was a span of 14 bases. This CDR3 region has 14 residues. In germline, CDR1 is MNHEY, CDR2 SMNVEV (reference sequence). Data came from immunoSEQ multiplex PCR; TCRdb stores just in-frame clones and leaves some out. This table has 250,000 to 400,000 clones, roughly 90% appearing once. V gene TRBV27 combines with J gene TRBJ1-1, with a weak D call TRBD1 (5 bases). The sequenced material came from PBMCs. The TCR originated in a man aged 25 to 45 in good health and CMV-seronegative. CDR3 in amino acids: CASRRDLGDTEAFF. CDR3 DNA sequence: TGTGCCAGCAGGCGGGACTTGGGGGACACTGAAGCTTTCTTT.